These T cell receptor beta chains were read from a single sample in a study of T cell responses to AZD1222 COVID-19 vaccine. This table comes from immunoSEQ multiplex PCR, and its TCRdb copy is limited to in-frame clones, with some not included. Found here are around 190,000 clones, around nine tenths of them singletons; the top ten hold more than 9%. The specimen comprised peripheral blood, sampled 28 days after the second AZD1222 dose. These receptors were taken from an adult who received the AZD1222 COVID-19 vaccine. CDR3s include the opening cysteine and the closing phenylalanine or tryptophan. The order of the fields is D gene, CDR3 length, V gene, J gene, clone size, CDR3 DNA, CDR3 protein. The D gene is left open where the match is weak. Not all rows give a size; the values are once, few, many and, for expanded clones, a class.

-	16	TRBV5-1	TRBJ1-6	-	TGCGCCAGCAGCTTGGAGGGGAGGGCAGATAATTCACCCCTCCACTTT	CASSLEGRADNSPLHF
-	16	TRBV6-2/TRBV6-3	TRBJ1-5	once	TGTGCCAGCAGTTACTCCCCAGGGGCGTCCGATCAGCCCCAGCATTTT	CASSYSPGASDQPQHF
-	13	TRBV2	TRBJ1-2	-	TGTGCCAGCAGTGAGGGGAGTGGCGGTGGCTACACCTTC	CASSEGSGGGYTF
-	15	TRBV9	TRBJ1-1	-	TGTGCCAGCAGCGTAGTTCTAAGCGGCGGCGGTGAAGCTTTCTTT	CASSVVLSGGGEAFF
TRBD2	17	TRBV5-1	TRBJ2-3	once	TGCGCCAGCAGCCACCGGACTAGCGGGGGGACCACAGATACGCAGTATTTT	CASSHRTSGGTTDTQYF
-	12	TRBV28	TRBJ2-7	-	TGTGCCAGCAGTTCGGGACCCTACGAGCAGTACTTC	CASSSGPYEQYF
TRBD1	18	TRBV19	TRBJ1-1	-	TGTGCCAGTAGAGACCCTGACAGGGGGCGAAGGTTTGATACTGAAGCTTTCTTT	CASRDPDRGRRFDTEAFF
TRBD1	15	TRBV5-1	TRBJ1-2	-	TGCGCCAGCAGCTTGGAACCGGGACAGGGGTATGGCTACACCTTC	CASSLEPGQGYGYTF
-	17	TRBV4-1	TRBJ1-5	-	TGCGCCAGCAGCCAAGAACATAAGCCCTATAGCAATCAGCCCCAGCATTTT	CASSQEHKPYSNQPQHF
-	15	TRBV19	TRBJ1-2	-	TGTGCCAGTAGCCCGGGAAGTGGGGAGGGCTATGGCTACACCTTC	CASSPGSGEGYGYTF
-	11	TRBV27	TRBJ1-2	-	TGTGCCATCACGGGGTCCTATGGCTACACCTTC	CAITGSYGYTF
-	14	TRBV7-9	TRBJ1-2	-	TGTGCCAGCAGCTCGACCGGTTCTCTCTATGGCTACACCTTC	CASSSTGSLYGYTF
TRBD1	14	TRBV2	TRBJ1-5	-	TGTGCCAGTTCCTTGAGGACAGGGAATCAGCCCCAGCATTTT	CASSLRTGNQPQHF
TRBD2	15	TRBV7-3	TRBJ2-3	-	TGTGCCAGCAGCTTAACTATCGGGGGGACAGATACGCAGTATTTT	CASSLTIGGTDTQYF
TRBD1	18	TRBV30	TRBJ1-6	-	TGTGCCTGGAGTCCGCACACAGGGGACTTCTCCTATAATTCACCCCTCCACTTT	CAWSPHTGDFSYNSPLHF
-	13	TRBV12-5	TRBJ1-1	-	TGTGCTAGTGGTGGGACGGCGAACACTGAAGCTTTCTTT	CASGGTANTEAFF
-	14	TRBV7-2	TRBJ1-3	-	TGTGCCAGCAGCTTAGAGGGCTCTGGAAACACCATATATTTT	CASSLEGSGNTIYF
-	14	TRBV30	TRBJ1-2	-	TGTGCCTGGAGTGTTAGGCATGAAGGTTCTGGCTACACCTTC	CAWSVRHEGSGYTF
-	14	TRBV7-8	TRBJ1-2	-	TGTGCCAGCAGTTCGGGACTGGCAGTTTATGGCTACACCTTC	CASSSGLAVYGYTF
-	13	TRBV3-1/TRBV3-2	TRBJ2-1	-	TGTGCCAGCAGCCAAGGTAGCCTTAATGAGCAGTTCTTC	CASSQGSLNEQFF
TRBD2	15	TRBV15	TRBJ2-3	once	TGTGCCACCAGCCAACTAGCGGGGGACCTAGATACGCAGTATTTT	CATSQLAGDLDTQYF
TRBD1	15	TRBV6-5	TRBJ1-5	once	TGTGCCAGCAGACAGGGGGCCCCCGGGGGCCAGCCCCAGCATTTT	CASRQGAPGGQPQHF
-	14	TRBV5-4	TRBJ2-3	-	TGTGCCAGCAGCTTGCCCTCGATCACAGATACGCAGTATTTT	CASSLPSITDTQYF
-	11	TRBV10-3	TRBJ2-1	once	TGTGCCATCAGAAGTAACAATGAGCAGTTCTTC	CAIRSNNEQFF
-	16	TRBV2	TRBJ2-1	-	TGTGCCAGCAGTGAAAGGTCCGGGGGAATTTCCAATGAGCAGTTCTTC	CASSERSGGISNEQFF
-	13	TRBV7-9	TRBJ2-7	-	TGTGCCAGCAGCAGAACAGGGACCTACGAGCAGTACTTC	CASSRTGTYEQYF
-	13	TRBV20-1	TRBJ2-3	-	TGCAGTGCTGGTGTGGATAGCACAGATACGCAGTATTTT	CSAGVDSTDTQYF
-	14	TRBV7-2	TRBJ1-2	-	TGTGCCAGCAGCTTTAACAGTAGGGTGGGTGGCTACACCTTC	CASSFNSRVGGYTF
TRBD2	16	TRBV6-6	TRBJ2-3	-	TGTGCCAGCAGTTTCGGGAGGGCTAGCGGGGGGGATACGCAGTATTTT	CASSFGRASGGDTQYF
TRBD1	16	TRBV27	TRBJ1-3	-	TGTGCCAGCAGTGATACAGGGGTTCAGTCTGGAAACACCATATATTTT	CASSDTGVQSGNTIYF
-	15	TRBV3-1/TRBV3-2	TRBJ1-1	-	TGTGCCAGCAGCCCAGCGCTCGGGGGGAACACTGAAGCTTTCTTT	CASSPALGGNTEAFF
-	15	TRBV30	TRBJ2-7	-	TGTGCCTGGAGTGTCCCCCCGGTTGGGGGCAACGAGCAGTACTTC	CAWSVPPVGGNEQYF
-	12	TRBV3-1/TRBV3-2	TRBJ1-1	few	TGTGCCAGCAGCCGCGTGGGGGTTGAAGCTTTCTTT	CASSRVGVEAFF
TRBD1	14	TRBV9	TRBJ1-2	-	TGTGCCAGCAGCGCAACTACAGGGGGCTATGGCTACACCTTC	CASSATTGGYGYTF
TRBD1	16	TRBV4-3	TRBJ1-2	once	TGCGCCAGCAGCCAAGATATGACAGGGTTCTTCTATGGCTACACCTTC	CASSQDMTGFFYGYTF
TRBD2	14	TRBV7-2	TRBJ2-1	-	TGTGCCAGCAGCCCTAGGCGGGGGGACAATGAGCAGTTCTTC	CASSPRRGDNEQFF
TRBD1	17	TRBV28	TRBJ2-6	-	TGTGCCAGCAGTCGCACAGGGGGCTCGTCTGGGGCCAACGTCCTGACTTTC	CASSRTGGSSGANVLTF
TRBD1	15	TRBV2	TRBJ2-7	-	TGTGCCAGCAGGGCCTTAGCGTCAGGGGGCTACGAGCAGTACTTC	CASRALASGGYEQYF
-	14	TRBV6-2/TRBV6-3	TRBJ1-5	-	TGTGCCAGCAGCTCTCCTGGACCGAATCAGCCCCAGCATTTT	CASSSPGPNQPQHF
-	16	TRBV7-6	TRBJ2-3	-	TGTGCCAGCAGCTCCTCCCCTAGGATTATCACAGATACGCAGTATTTT	CASSSSPRIITDTQYF
-	11	TRBV20-1	TRBJ2-1	-	TGCAGTGCTAGAGCGGACAATGAGCAGTTCTTC	CSARADNEQFF
-	13	TRBV6-4	TRBJ1-6	-	TGTGCCAGCAGTGAAGGGGGTAACTCACCCCTCCACTTT	CASSEGGNSPLHF
-	15	TRBV7-2	TRBJ2-7	-	TGTGCCAGCAGCTTAGAGGGGCGCACTAGGCTCGAGCAGTACTTC	CASSLEGRTRLEQYF
-	14	TRBV5-8	TRBJ1-4	-	TGTGCCAGCAGCCAGGGACGGGCTAATGAAAAACTGTTTTTT	CASSQGRANEKLFF
TRBD2	14	TRBV29-1	TRBJ2-2	once	TGCAGCGTCACTAGCGGGGGTTACACCGGGGAGCTGTTTTTT	CSVTSGGYTGELFF
TRBD1	15	TRBV30	TRBJ2-7	-	TGTGCCTGGGTGGTCAGGGACAGAGGCTCCTACGAGCAGTACTTC	CAWVVRDRGSYEQYF
TRBD1	16	TRBV3-1/TRBV3-2	TRBJ2-7	many	TGTGCCAGCAGCCCCGGAGCCGGGACAGGGAGGAACGAGCAGTACTTC	CASSPGAGTGRNEQYF
-	15	TRBV5-8	TRBJ2-3	-	TGTGCCAGCAGCTCAGGGATTAGCACGACAGATACGCAGTATTTT	CASSSGISTTDTQYF
-	15	TRBV3-1/TRBV3-2	TRBJ2-5	once	TGTGCCAGCAGCCAAGGCGTCGGAGGATGGGAGACCCAGTACTTC	CASSQGVGGWETQYF
-	14	TRBV7-2	TRBJ2-7	-	TGTGCCAGCAGCCCCCAGACGGGACCCGACGAGCAGTACTTC	CASSPQTGPDEQYF
-	14	TRBV5-1	TRBJ1-1	-	TGCGCCAGCAGCGTCCGGTCGTCCGAGGGCCAAGCTTTCTTT	CASSVRSSEGQAFF